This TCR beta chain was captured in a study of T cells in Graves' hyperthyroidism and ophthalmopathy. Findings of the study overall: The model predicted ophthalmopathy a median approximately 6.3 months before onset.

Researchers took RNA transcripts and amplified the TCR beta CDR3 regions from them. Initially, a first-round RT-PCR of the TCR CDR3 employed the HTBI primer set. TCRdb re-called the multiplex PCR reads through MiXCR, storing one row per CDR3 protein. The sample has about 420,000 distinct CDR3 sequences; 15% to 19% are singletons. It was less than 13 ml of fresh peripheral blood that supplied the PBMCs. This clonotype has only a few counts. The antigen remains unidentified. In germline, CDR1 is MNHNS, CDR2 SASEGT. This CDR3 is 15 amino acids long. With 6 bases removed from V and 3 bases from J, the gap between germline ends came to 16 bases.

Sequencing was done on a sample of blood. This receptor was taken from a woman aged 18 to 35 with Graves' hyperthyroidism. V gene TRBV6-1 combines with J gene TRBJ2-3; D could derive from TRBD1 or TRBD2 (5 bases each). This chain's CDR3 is CASRFRVGGTDTQYF. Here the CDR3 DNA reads TGTGCCAGCAGATTTAGGGTTGGGGGAACAGATACGCAGTATTTT.